A selection of T cell receptor beta chains follows, all from one sample in a study of T cells in Graves' hyperthyroidism and ophthalmopathy. Each CDR3 protein is one row after TCRdb ran MiXCR on the multiplex PCR reads. The sample has around 690,000 distinct CDR3 sequences, about 20% seen once. Source material: blood. These TCRs come from a young man with Graves' ophthalmopathy. CDR3s include the opening cysteine and the closing phenylalanine or tryptophan. Expanded clones are given a class, and other clones once, few, many or no size at all.

J: TRBJ2-2
size: NA
V: TRBV9
CDR3: CASSPPLAGAGELFF

J: TRBJ1-1
size: NA
V: TRBV7-3
CDR3: CASSKDRDGTFF

J: TRBJ2-2
size: few
V: TRBV28
CDR3: CASSSPTTLSGELFF

J: TRBJ1-5
size: few
V: TRBV15
CDR3: CATSPQGLHQPQHF

J: TRBJ2-1
size: few
V: TRBV28
CDR3: CATIGTLYNEQFF

J: TRBJ1-2
size: few
V: TRBV15
CDR3: CATSRDRGSHIDGYTF

J: TRBJ1-5
size: many
V: TRBV5-1
CDR3: CASSLAIQPQHF

J: TRBJ2-6
size: NA
V: TRBV11-2
CDR3: CASSQAGANVLAF

J: TRBJ2-7
size: few
V: TRBV2
CDR3: CASIKGTSGVGEQYF

J: TRBJ2-2
size: NA
V: TRBV7-9
CDR3: CASSLRTGSGTGELFF

J: TRBJ2-3
size: few
V: TRBV5-1
CDR3: CASSNQLHTDTQYF

J: TRBJ1-5
size: NA
V: TRBV20-1
CDR3: CSAKGDGNQPQHF

J: TRBJ2-7
size: few
V: TRBV7-9
CDR3: CASSRPDRWAYEQYF

J: TRBJ1-1
size: many
V: TRBV5-1
CDR3: CASRPQGYTEAFF

J: TRBJ2-5
size: many
V: TRBV30
CDR3: CAWSVSREPYF

J: TRBJ1-1
size: many
V: TRBV30
CDR3: CAWIQAGTEAFF